This T cell receptor (beta chain) originates from a study of shared clonotypes between healthy human individuals. General observations from the study: Rarefaction gave evidence that sorted-subset sequencing remained incomplete despite large depth. It was observed that about 5% of naive CD4 clonotypes were shared across a handful of donors. Relative to clonotypes present in all four donors, those not shared had lower generation probabilities.

It was into CD45RA+ naive and CD45RA-negative memory subsets that the CD4+ cells were split. Note on this clone: As yet, its antigen is unknown.

The data were produced by immunoSEQ multiplex PCR, yet TCRdb's version contains in-frame clones alone and is incomplete. The data contain more than 2,000,000 clones, approximately 92% of them singletons. Sequences were obtained from naive CD4+ T cells sorted from blood. Subset in this sample: CD45RA+ positively selected. This TCR was sampled from a man between 18 and 35 years old in good health.

The CDR3 nucleotides are TGTGCCAGCAGGCTCCTCCTCAATCAGCCCCAGCATTTT. This translates into CASRLLLNQPQHF. The chain combines TRBV28 with TRBJ1-5, with D uncertain. This CDR3 has 13 amino acids. CDR1 is MDHEN and CDR2 is SYDVKM in the germline V gene. Trimming cost V 6 bases and J 3 bases, with 9 bases left between them. Full variable domain (outside the CDR3, taken from reference TRBV28 and TRBJ1-5): DVKVTQSSRYLVKRTGEKVFLECVQDMDHENMFWYRQDPGLGLRLIYFSYDVKMKEKGDIPEGYSVSREKKERFSLILESASTNQTSMYLCASRLLLNQPQHFGDGTRLSIL.